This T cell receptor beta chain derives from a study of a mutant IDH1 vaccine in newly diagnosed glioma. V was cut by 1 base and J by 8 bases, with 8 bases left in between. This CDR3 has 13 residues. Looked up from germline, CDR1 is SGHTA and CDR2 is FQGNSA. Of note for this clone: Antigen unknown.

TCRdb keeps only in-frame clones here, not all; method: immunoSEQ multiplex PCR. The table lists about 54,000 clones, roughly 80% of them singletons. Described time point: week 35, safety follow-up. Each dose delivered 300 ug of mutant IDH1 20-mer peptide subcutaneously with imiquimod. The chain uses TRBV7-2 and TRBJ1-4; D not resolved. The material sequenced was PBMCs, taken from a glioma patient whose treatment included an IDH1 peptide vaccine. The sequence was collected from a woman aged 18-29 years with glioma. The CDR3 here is CASSLEILEKLFF. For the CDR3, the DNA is TGTGCCAGCAGCTTAGAAATCTTGGAAAAACTGTTTTTT.